Listed below are T cell receptor beta chains from one sample, sequenced in a study of blood T cell repertoires in COVID-19. Sequencing was performed with immunoSEQ multiplex PCR; in TCRdb, only in-frame clones are kept and a portion is missing. Of around 42,000 clones in the sample, 90% were seen once. The sample consisted of peripheral blood. The receptors derive from a man between 45 and 60 years old with active COVID-19. Each CDR3 is given with its conserved first and last residue. The D gene is left open where the match is weak. The listing skips clone size in some rows; elsewhere it reads once, few, many or a size class.

TRBV3-1/TRBV3-2	TRBJ2-1	.	.	CASSQAGGRDNEQFF	TGTGCCAGCAGCCAAGCGGGGGGCCGGGACAATGAGCAGTTCTTC
TRBV4-1	TRBJ1-2	.	few	CASSQQRVTFEGYTF	TGCGCCAGCAGCCAACAGAGGGTTACGTTCGAGGGCTACACCTTC
TRBV29-1	TRBJ2-7	.	.	CSVEGTDSVAYEQYF	TGCAGCGTTGAAGGAACCGACAGCGTAGCCTACGAGCAGTACTTC
TRBV10-3	TRBJ1-2	TRBD1	.	CAISAMDRDGYTF	TGTGCCATCAGTGCGATGGACAGGGATGGCTACACCTTC
TRBV10-3	TRBJ1-6	.	.	CAISESSDYNSPLHF	TGTGCCATCAGTGAGTCGAGTGATTATAATTCACCCCTCCACTTT
TRBV5-6	TRBJ1-2	.	.	CASSLERAYGYTF	TGTGCCAGCAGCTTGGAGAGAGCTTATGGCTACACCTTC
TRBV7-9	TRBJ1-6	.	.	CASSSTGTPGALHF	TGTGCCAGCAGCTCTACAGGTACGCCGGGGGCCCTCCACTTT
TRBV6-5	TRBJ1-1	TRBD1	.	CASSRDRTVGAFF	TGTGCCAGCAGTAGGGACAGAACCGTGGGAGCTTTCTTT
TRBV15	TRBJ1-2	TRBD1	.	CATSRDRGQGRYTF	TGTGCCACCAGCAGAGATAGGGGGCAGGGACGCTACACCTTC
TRBV5-1	TRBJ2-1	TRBD2	.	CASSWRTSGDNEQFF	TGCGCCAGCAGCTGGAGGACTAGCGGGGACAATGAGCAGTTCTTC
TRBV5-6	TRBJ1-2	TRBD1	.	CASSLWTGDTGGYTF	TGTGCCAGCAGCTTGTGGACAGGGGATACGGGTGGCTACACCTTC
TRBV6-2/TRBV6-3	TRBJ2-7	TRBD1	.	CASSSSTGGHSYEQYF	TGTGCCAGCAGTTCTTCTACAGGGGGTCATTCCTACGAGCAGTACTTC
TRBV2	TRBJ2-7	.	once	CASSEQGGTTYEQYF	TGTGCCAGCAGTGAACAAGGAGGCACCACCTACGAGCAGTACTTC
TRBV19	TRBJ1-6	TRBD1	.	CASSPGPGQGSSYNSPLHF	TGTGCCAGTAGCCCCGGTCCGGGACAGGGGAGCTCCTATAATTCACCCCTCCACTTT
TRBV5-4	TRBJ2-5	.	.	CASKSPGETQYF	TGTGCCAGCAAATCGCCCGGAGAGACCCAGTACTTC